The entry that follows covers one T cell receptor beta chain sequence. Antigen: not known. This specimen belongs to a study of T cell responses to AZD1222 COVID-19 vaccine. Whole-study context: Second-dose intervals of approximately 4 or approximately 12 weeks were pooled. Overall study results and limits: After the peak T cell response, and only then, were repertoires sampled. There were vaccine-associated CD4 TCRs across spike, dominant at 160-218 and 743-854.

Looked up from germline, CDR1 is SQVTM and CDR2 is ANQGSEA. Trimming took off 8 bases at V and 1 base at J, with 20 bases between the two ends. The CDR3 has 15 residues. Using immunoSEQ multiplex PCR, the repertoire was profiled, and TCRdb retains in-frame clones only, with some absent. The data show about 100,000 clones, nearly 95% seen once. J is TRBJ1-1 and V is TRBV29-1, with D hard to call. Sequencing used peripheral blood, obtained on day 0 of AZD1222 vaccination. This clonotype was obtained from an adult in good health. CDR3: CSYGVQESANTEAFF. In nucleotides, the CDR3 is TGCAGCTATGGCGTGCAGGAATCCGCGAACACTGAAGCTTTCTTT.